The sequence of this T cell receptor (beta chain) was determined in a study of blood T cell repertoires in COVID-19. Clinical histories supplied by participants themselves formed the basis of cohort assignment. Only in-frame clones appear in the TCRdb table, and some are missing; sequencing was by immunoSEQ multiplex PCR. The sample has 220,000 or so clones, over 80% seen once. V lost 9 bases and J lost 0; bases outside the gene matches: 6. Germline values: CDR1 LNHDA, CDR2 SQIVND (reference sequence). The CDR3 spans 15 residues. This sequence was found in a woman between 40 and 50 years old who had recovered from COVID-19. The specimen was PBMCs or T cells enriched from blood (not recorded which). This chain links TRBV19 with TRBJ1-5; 9 bases align to TRBD1. CDR3 DNA: TGTGCCAGCACACAGGGGGCCTATAGCAATCAGCCCCAGCATTTT. This encodes CASTQGAYSNQPQHF.